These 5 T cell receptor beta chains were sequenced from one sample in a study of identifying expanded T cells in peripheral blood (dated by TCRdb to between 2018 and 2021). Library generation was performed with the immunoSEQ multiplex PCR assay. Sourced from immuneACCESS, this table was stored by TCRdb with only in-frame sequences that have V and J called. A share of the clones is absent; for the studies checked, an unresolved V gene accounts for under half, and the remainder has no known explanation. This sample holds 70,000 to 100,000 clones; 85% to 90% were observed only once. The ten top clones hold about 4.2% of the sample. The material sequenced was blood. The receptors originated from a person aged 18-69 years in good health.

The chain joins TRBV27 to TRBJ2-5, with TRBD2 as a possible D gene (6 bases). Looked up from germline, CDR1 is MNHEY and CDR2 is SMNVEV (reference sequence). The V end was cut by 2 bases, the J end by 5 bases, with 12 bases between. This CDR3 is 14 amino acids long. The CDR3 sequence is CASSLAGFRETQYF. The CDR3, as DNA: TGTGCCAGCAGTTTAGCGGGGTTTCGGGAGACCCAGTACTTC.

The CDR3 nucleotides are TGTGCCAGCAGCTTAGAGGGGACAGGGAGCACAGATACGCAGTATTTT. Protein product: CASSLEGTGSTDTQYF. The V call is TRBV7-2, the J call TRBJ2-3; 9 bases map to TRBD1. Germline V CDR1 and CDR2: SGHTA, FQGNSA. This CDR3 is 16 amino acids long. With 1 base clipped from V and 0 bases from J, the junction kept 2 bases outside the gene matches.

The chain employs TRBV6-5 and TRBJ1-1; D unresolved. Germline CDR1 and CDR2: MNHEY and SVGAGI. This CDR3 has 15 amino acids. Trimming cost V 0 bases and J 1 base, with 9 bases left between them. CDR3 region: CASSYSRQGNTEAFF. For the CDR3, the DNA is TGTGCCAGCAGTTACTCGAGACAAGGGAACACTGAAGCTTTCTTT.

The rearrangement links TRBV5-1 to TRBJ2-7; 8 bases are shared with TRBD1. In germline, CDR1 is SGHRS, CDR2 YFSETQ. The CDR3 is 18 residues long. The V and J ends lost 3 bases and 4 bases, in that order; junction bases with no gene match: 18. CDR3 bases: TGCGCCAGCAGCTCGGCGGCAGCCAAGGCCAGGGGGCGGTACGAGCAGTACTTC. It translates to CASSSAAAKARGRYEQYF.

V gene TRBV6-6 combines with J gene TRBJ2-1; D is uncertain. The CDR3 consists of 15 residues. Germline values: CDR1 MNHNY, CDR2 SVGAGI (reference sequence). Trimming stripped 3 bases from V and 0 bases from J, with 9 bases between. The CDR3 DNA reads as TGTGCCAGCAGTTATGGTGTGGACTCCTACAATGAGCAGTTCTTC. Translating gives CASSYGVDSYNEQFF.